This passage covers 19 T cell receptor beta chains from one sample sequenced in a study of identical twins. TCRdb re-derived calls from the 5' RACE reads in MiXCR, one entry per CDR3 protein. The sample consists of a few hundred thousand distinct CDR3 sequences, under 9.5% of them appearing once. The same data also contributed to another study, on yellow fever vaccine responses in identical twins.

The specimen was memory (CD45RO+) T cells sorted from blood. The origin of the receptors is a woman between 18 and 29 years old in good health.

This chain links TRBV5-1 with TRBJ2-5; 10 bases are a match to TRBD2. Losses at the gene ends were 5 bases for V and 0 bases for J; bases not matched to a gene: 7. This CDR3 contains 16 residues. CDR1 SGHRS and CDR2 YFSETQ come from the germline V gene. Here the CDR3 reads CASRPSGGLYQETQYF. The CDR3 DNA sequence: TGCGCCAGCAGACCTAGCGGGGGCCTGTACCAAGAGACCCAGTACTTC.

V is TRBV5-1 and J is TRBJ2-5, with 12 bases fitting TRBD1. The CDR3 extends over 17 amino acids. Germline CDR1 SGHRS, CDR2 YFSETQ. V shed 1 base, J shed 7 bases, and the junction held 11 bases outside the gene matches. The CDR3 is CASSLIGTGGVGGTQYF. CDR3 DNA sequence: TGCGCCAGCAGCTTGATAGGGACAGGGGGCGTCGGAGGGACCCAGTACTTC.

This chain links TRBV12-3 or TRBV12-4 with TRBJ2-1; D is unclear. The CDR3 spans 15 residues. Trimming removed 2 bases from V and 3 bases from J, with 11 bases in between. CDR3 nucleotides: TGTGCCAGCAGTTTATTGGTTTCACTCTACAATGAGCAGTTCTTC. This encodes CASSLLVSLYNEQFF.

This clonotype showed up many times. V usage is TRBV20-1 and J usage is TRBJ1-1, with no clear D. Per the germline V gene, CDR1 is DFQATT and CDR2 is SNEGSKA (reference sequence). Trimming pared 5 bases from V and 12 bases from J, leaving 13 bases between. CDR3 length: 10 amino acids. The chain's CDR3 is CSAWVGRTFF. The CDR3 nucleotides are TGCAGTGCTTGGGTCGGCCGGACTTTCTTT.

This CDR3 reads CASSLLVGADGYTF. CDR3 DNA: TGCGCCAGCAGCTTGCTGGTAGGGGCGGATGGCTACACCTTC. The chain recombines TRBV5-1 with TRBJ1-2, with a tentative D call TRBD1 (5 bases). This CDR3 has 14 residues. Trimming cost V 1 base and J 6 bases, with 13 bases left between them. CDR1 and CDR2 from the germline V gene are SGHRS and YFSETQ. The whole variable domain, remainder taken from reference TRBV5-1 and TRBJ1-2, is KAGVTQTPRYLIKTRGQQVTLSCSPISGHRSVSWYQQTPGQGLQFLFEYFSETQRNKGNFPGRFSGRQFSNSRSEMNVSTLELGDSALYLCASSLLVGADGYTFGSGTRLTVV.

This clonotype was counted a few times. V is TRBV20-1 and J is TRBJ2-3; TRBD2 matches 8 bases. Looked up from germline, CDR1 is DFQATT and CDR2 is SNEGSKA (reference sequence). Unmatched junction bases numbered 6, after V lost 4 bases and J lost 3 bases. The CDR3 length is 14 residues. CDR3 in DNA: TGCAGTGCTATTGGCGGGAGGAAGACAGATACGCAGTATTTT. It is translated as CSAIGGRKTDTQYF.

This clonotype was counted at least ten times. The V and J genes are TRBV3-1 and TRBJ2-5; D is unresolved. V gave up 4 bases and J gave up 0 bases, with 12 bases separating them. The CDR3 contains 15 residues. CDR1 LGHDT and CDR2 YNNKEL come from the germline V gene (reference sequence). The CDR3 is CASSPSPRDQETQYF. The DNA of the CDR3 is TGTGCCAGCAGCCCCTCCCCCCGCGACCAAGAGACCCAGTACTTC.

A few counts support this clonotype. This chain links TRBV4-2 with TRBJ2-1; the D is unclear. The V gene's germline CDR1 is LGHNA and CDR2 YNFKEQ. The CDR3 extends over 15 amino acids. Trimming pared 0 bases from V and 2 bases from J, leaving 8 bases between. CDR3 in amino acids: CASSQDEEAYNEQFF. The CDR3 DNA sequence: TGTGCCAGCAGCCAAGATGAGGAAGCCTACAATGAGCAGTTCTTC.

This clonotype showed up just a few times. The chain is built from TRBV5-5 and TRBJ2-3, with TRBD2 matching 9 bases. The junction had 5 bases not matched to a gene; V was cut back by 2 bases and J by 4 bases. From germline, CDR1 is SGHKS and CDR2 YYEKEE (reference sequence). This CDR3 comprises 15 residues. DNA for the CDR3: TGTGCCAGCAGCTTAGGCGGGAGGGGCGCAGATACGCAGTATTTT. Protein: CASSLGGRGADTQYF.

The chain combines TRBV3-1 with TRBJ2-3; 9 bases are a match to TRBD2. J lost 4 bases, V lost 1 base, and 6 bases had no gene match. In germline, CDR1 is LGHDT, CDR2 YNNKEL (reference sequence). The CDR3 covers 16 residues. CDR3 sequence (DNA): TGTGCCAGCAGCCAAGTCTGGCGGGAGGGATCAGATACGCAGTATTTT. Protein product: CASSQVWREGSDTQYF.

The J gene is TRBJ2-5, the V gene TRBV29-1, with D perhaps matching TRBD2 (6 bases). This CDR3 is 12 amino acids long. CDR1 SQVTM and CDR2 ANQGSEA come from the germline V gene. Between the trimmed V and J ends, which lost 8 bases and 0 bases, there was a span of 10 bases. The CDR3, as DNA: TGCAGCCACATAGCGGACCAAGAGACCCAGTACTTC. Amino acids: CSHIADQETQYF.

This clonotype was observed a handful of times. The DNA of the CDR3 is TGTGCCAGCAGCTGGGGACTAGCGAAAAGCAATGAGCAGTTCTTC. Translated, it gives CASSWGLAKSNEQFF. This rearrangement joins TRBV12-3 or TRBV12-4 to TRBJ2-1; 10 bases fit TRBD2. J was trimmed by 6 bases and V by 6 bases; bases with no gene match: 8. The CDR3 length is 15 residues.

The CDR3 nucleotides are TGTGCCACCAGCAAAGCGTCTAGCGGGGATACGCAGTATTTT. This translates into CATSKASSGDTQYF. This chain links TRBV15 with TRBJ2-3; 8 bases are a match to TRBD2. V dropped 4 bases and J dropped 6; count of bases not matched to a gene: 6. Germline loops: CDR1 LNHNV, CDR2 YYDKDF (reference sequence). This CDR3 spans 14 amino acids.

This clonotype was observed a handful of times. The V call is TRBV20-1, the J call TRBJ2-1, with 8 bases matching TRBD2. The CDR3 totals 15 residues. Losses at the gene ends were 6 bases for V and 7 bases for J; bases not matched to a gene: 14. Germline V gene data show CDR1 as DFQATT and CDR2 as SNEGSKA (reference sequence). The CDR3 protein is CSAADGTRTYNEQFF. The DNA for the CDR3 is TGCAGTGCGGCTGACGGGACTAGGACTTATAATGAGCAGTTCTTC.

This clonotype occurred many times. This chain connects TRBV7-8 to TRBJ2-7, with a weak D call TRBD2 (6 bases). The CDR3 extends over 16 amino acids. V shed 1 base and J shed 2 bases, with 15 bases lying between them. From germline, CDR1 is SGHVS and CDR2 FQNEAQ. The CDR3 DNA sequence: TGTGCCAGCAGCTTAGAACCCCGGGACTTTGCCTACGAGCAGTACTTC. Protein: CASSLEPRDFAYEQYF.

This clonotype appeared a single time. A single base separates this from a much larger clone, so it may be a read error. CDR3 in amino acids: CASRPGQGNKQFF. As DNA, the CDR3 is TGCGCCAGCAGGCCGGGACAGGGCAATAAGCAGTTCTTC. This chain connects TRBV5-1 to TRBJ2-1; 9 nucleotides match TRBD1. CDR1 and CDR2 (germline): SGHRS, YFSETQ. The CDR3 sequence is 13 residues long.

The chain uses TRBV15 and TRBJ2-5, with D perhaps assigned TRBD1 or TRBD2 (5 bases each). With 5 bases removed from V and 6 bases from J, the gap between germline ends came to 19 bases. The CDR3 covers 15 residues. Looked up from germline, CDR1 is LNHNV and CDR2 is YYDKDF (reference sequence). The CDR3 DNA sequence: TGTGCCACCAGCCCAGTTGGGGGTAGTATAAAGACCCAGTACTTC. Translating it yields CATSPVGGSIKTQYF.

This chain links TRBV6-1 with TRBJ1-5; unclear D gene. The CDR3 extends over 14 amino acids. Germline CDR1 reads MNHNS; CDR2 reads SASEGT. Trimming took 5 bases from V and 4 from J, leaving 12 bases between them. In nucleotides, the CDR3 is TGTGCCAGCAGTAAGGAGGCGGGGAATCAGCCCCAGCATTTT. Amino acid sequence: CASSKEAGNQPQHF.

This clonotype occurred a few times. The J gene is TRBJ1-5, the V gene TRBV6-1; D possibly corresponds to TRBD1 (6 bases). The V end lost 1 base, the J end lost 3 bases, and 10 bases lay between the germline ends. The CDR3 totals 15 residues. The germline gives CDR1 MNHNS, CDR2 SASEGT. The CDR3 loop is CASSEGGLVNQPQHF. The DNA of the CDR3 is TGTGCCAGCAGTGAAGGGGGGCTTGTCAATCAGCCCCAGCATTTT.